Listed below are T cell receptor beta chains from one sample, sequenced in a study of shared clonotypes between healthy human individuals. Profiling relied on immunoSEQ multiplex PCR, and the TCRdb table lists in-frame clones only, not all of them. The sample yields about 490,000 clones, 81% seen once. Sequencing used PBMCs. The receptor source for this set is a woman aged 40 to 50 in good health. Some clones in this sample may be carry-over from other donors' samples. Both conserved end residues are part of each CDR3. The D gene is left open where the match is weak. Some rows mark clone size as missing; the rest say once, few, many or name a class of expanded clone.

d_call,clone_size,v_call,j_call,cdr3_aa,cdr3_nt
TRBD1,-,TRBV4-1,TRBJ1-4,CASSQGPGTGGEKLFF,TGCGCCAGCAGCCAAGGTCCCGGGACAGGGGGCGAAAAACTGTTTTTT
-,-,TRBV7-3,TRBJ2-2,CASSLNPTAGELFF,TGTGCCAGCAGCTTGAACCCGACAGCCGGGGAGCTGTTTTTT
-,many,TRBV5-1,TRBJ2-5,CASSLDSRQETQYF,TGCGCCAGCAGCTTGGACAGCCGCCAAGAGACCCAGTACTTC
-,few,TRBV2,TRBJ2-3,CASSPTGSTDTQYF,TGTGCCAGCAGCCCGACCGGATCCACAGATACGCAGTATTTT
TRBD2,-,TRBV7-2,TRBJ2-1,CASSLRLAGRNEQFF,TGTGCCAGCAGCCTAAGACTAGCGGGGAGAAATGAGCAGTTCTTC
TRBD1,-,TRBV4-2,TRBJ2-1,CASSQEVGQGALNEQFF,TGTGCCAGCAGCCAAGAGGTAGGGCAGGGGGCGCTTAATGAGCAGTTCTTC
-,-,TRBV5-1,TRBJ2-7,CASSLGAGGAWYEQYF,TGCGCCAGCAGCTTGGGGGCCGGGGGAGCTTGGTACGAGCAGTACTTC
-,-,TRBV29-1,TRBJ2-7,CSVAKGSDYSSTYEQYF,TGCAGCGTTGCCAAAGGGTCGGACTATTCCTCAACCTACGAGCAGTACTTC
TRBD2,-,TRBV7-2,TRBJ2-7,CASSLTPGLAGEGQYF,TGTGCCAGCAGCTTAACCCCGGGACTAGCGGGAGAGGGGCAGTACTTC
TRBD1,-,TRBV5-1,TRBJ2-3,CASSTGQGTDTQYF,TGCGCCAGCAGCACAGGACAGGGCACAGATACGCAGTATTTT
TRBD2,-,TRBV7-2,TRBJ2-1,CASSLAGGPSYNEQFF,TGTGCCAGCAGCTTAGCGGGAGGGCCCTCCTACAATGAGCAGTTCTTC
TRBD2,-,TRBV6-6,TRBJ2-3,CASKSWGLAGADTQYF,TGTGCCAGCAAATCCTGGGGACTAGCGGGAGCAGATACGCAGTATTTT
-,-,TRBV30,TRBJ2-5,CAWTSSVETQYF,TGTGCCTGGACGTCTAGCGTAGAGACCCAGTACTTC
TRBD1,-,TRBV5-6,TRBJ1-4,CASSRPGQGEKLFF,TGTGCCAGCAGCCGACCGGGACAGGGAGAAAAACTGTTTTTT
-,-,TRBV5-4,TRBJ2-2,CASSLELGLNTGELFF,TGTGCCAGCAGCTTAGAGTTGGGCCTAAACACCGGGGAGCTGTTTTTT
-,-,TRBV5-6,TRBJ1-1,CASSFLGVGNTEAFF,TGTGCCAGCAGCTTTTTGGGCGTCGGGAACACTGAAGCTTTCTTT
TRBD1,-,TRBV28,TRBJ1-5,CASSLDRGLQPQHF,TGTGCCAGCAGTTTGGACAGGGGGCTTCAGCCCCAGCATTTT
-,-,TRBV23-1,TRBJ2-7,CAYTPGRAEYF,TGCGCCTACACCCCGGGCAGGGCGGAGTACTTC
-,-,TRBV7-9,TRBJ1-2,CASSLLDLPSLYNYGYTF,TGTGCCAGCAGCCTATTGGACTTACCCTCGCTCTACAACTATGGCTACACCTTC
TRBD2,few,TRBV28,TRBJ2-5,CASHSGGGGKTQYF,TGTGCCAGCCACTCCGGGGGGGGCGGAAAGACCCAGTACTTC
-,-,TRBV6-6,TRBJ2-7,CASSYAYREDEQYF,TGTGCCAGCAGTTACGCTTACAGGGAGGACGAGCAGTACTTC
-,once,TRBV19,TRBJ1-1,CASSATLTEAFF,TGTGCCAGTAGTGCAACTTTAACTGAAGCTTTCTTT
TRBD1,-,TRBV7-2,TRBJ1-2,CASSPRQGGGGYTF,TGTGCCAGCAGCCCGCGACAGGGGGGCGGTGGCTACACCTTC